One and the same sample provided the 12 T cell receptor beta chains below, sequenced in a study of T cells in localized non-small cell lung cancer. Only in-frame clones appear in the TCRdb table, and some are missing; sequencing was by immunoSEQ multiplex PCR. The sample has 75,000 to 80,000 clones; more than 75% are singletons. Specimen: peripheral blood, collected before any cancer treatment. These receptor sequences come from an older female donor with stage I lung adenocarcinoma.

The chain couples TRBV5-8 to TRBJ1-2; unclear D gene. CDR1 is SGHTS and CDR2 is YDEGEE in the germline V gene. The CDR3 contains 13 residues. V gave up 5 bases and J gave up 3 bases, with 11 bases separating them. Here the CDR3 reads CASSSRTDYGYTF. DNA of the CDR3: TGTGCCAGCAGTTCACGGACGGACTATGGCTACACCTTC.

This chain links TRBV9 with TRBJ2-3; TRBD1 is a possible D gene (5 bases). V lost 4 bases, J lost 6 bases, and 18 bases lay in between. Germline-derived CDR1 and CDR2 are SGDLS and YYNGEE. The CDR3 is 15 residues long. CDR3 amino acids: CASSPYGQGGDTQYF. CDR3 DNA: TGTGCCAGCAGCCCCTATGGGCAGGGTGGCGATACGCAGTATTTT.

This clone was seen a few times. This rearrangement joins TRBV7-2 to TRBJ1-4, with D maybe TRBD1 (5 bases). CDR3 length equals 15 residues. The germline CDR1 and CDR2 sequences are SGHTA and FQGNSA. V was cut by 4 bases and J by 0 bases, with 9 bases left in between. This CDR3 reads CASSSARATNEKLFF. CDR3 coding DNA: TGTGCCAGCAGCTCCGCCAGGGCAACTAATGAAAAACTGTTTTTT.

There are a few counts of this clone. The chain combines TRBV19 with TRBJ1-5; possible D gene TRBD1, 6 bases. Between the trimmed V and J ends, which lost 4 bases and 6 bases, there was a span of 13 bases. The CDR3 loop spans 14 amino acids. Looked up from germline, CDR1 is LNHDA and CDR2 is SQIVND (reference sequence). The CDR3 protein is CASSTGAGPQPQHF. In DNA, the CDR3 is TGTGCCAGTAGTACGGGGGCAGGGCCTCAGCCCCAGCATTTT.

The chain joins TRBV5-1 to TRBJ2-7; 11 bases match TRBD1. Germline V lookup: CDR1 SGHRS, CDR2 YFSETQ. The CDR3 loop spans 14 amino acids. The V gene end was trimmed by 5 bases and the J gene end by 4 bases; junction bases not matched to a gene: 5. The CDR3 here is CASRTGTGGYEQYF. In DNA form, the CDR3 reads TGCGCCAGCAGAACCGGGACAGGGGGTTACGAGCAGTACTTC.

V is TRBV4-1 and J is TRBJ1-1, with 9 bases lining up with TRBD1. The CDR3 contains 14 residues. V was pared by 0 bases and J by 5 bases, with 1 base of the junction left unmatched. CDR1 MGHRA and CDR2 YSYEKL come from the germline V gene. CDR3 loop: CASSQEQGATEAFF. The CDR3 DNA follows: TGCGCCAGCAGCCAAGAACAGGGGGCGACTGAAGCTTTCTTT.

The chain joins TRBV7-8 to TRBJ2-7; 10 bases fit TRBD2. V lost 4 bases, J lost 4 bases, and 7 bases stayed unmatched. CDR1 is SGHVS and CDR2 is FQNEAQ in the germline V gene. The CDR3 is 15 residues long. CDR3 in amino acids: CASSSWTSGEYEQYF. DNA for the CDR3: TGTGCCAGCAGCTCCTGGACTAGCGGTGAATACGAGCAGTACTTC.

The J gene is TRBJ1-1, the V gene TRBV7-2; unclear D gene. Trimming removed 2 bases at V and 4 bases at J, with 14 bases between. CDR1 is SGHTA, CDR2 FQGNSA, per germline. CDR3 length: 15 amino acids. The CDR3 DNA is TGTGCCAGCAGCTTATACAAGGTCGGCTCCACTGAAGCTTTCTTT. The encoded protein is CASSLYKVGSTEAFF.

This rearrangement joins TRBV18 to TRBJ2-3, with D perhaps TRBD1 (6 bases). The CDR3 extends over 15 amino acids. Per germline, CDR1 KGHSH and CDR2 LQKENI. V shed 5 bases and J shed 2 bases, with 14 bases lying between them. The CDR3 DNA reads as TGTGCCAGCTCAGCACAGGGATTGTTCACAGATACGCAGTATTTT. It encodes CASSAQGLFTDTQYF.

The gene calls are TRBV28 and TRBJ2-7; D is undetermined. Per germline, CDR1 MDHEN and CDR2 SYDVKM. Trimming shortened V by 5 bases and J by 4 bases, and 6 bases separated the two germline ends. The CDR3 is 11 amino acids. CDR3 bases: TGTGCCAGCAGTGCCCGATACGAGCAGTACTTC. This gives the protein CASSARYEQYF.

This clone was seen just once. The chain carries TRBV11-2 and TRBJ1-1, with D hard to call. Deletions cut 4 bases from V and 3 bases from J, with 9 bases between. Germline CDR1 reads SGHAT; CDR2 reads FQNNGV. CDR3 length equals 13 residues. DNA for the CDR3: TGTGCCAGCAGCTCTGACACAGACACTGAAGCTTTCTTT. This gives the protein CASSSDTDTEAFF.

The chain combines TRBV9 with TRBJ2-1, with D possibly being TRBD1 (5 bases). CDR3 length: 13 amino acids. The germline V gene has CDR1 SGDLS and CDR2 YYNGEE. The germline V and J ends were trimmed by 3 bases and 4 bases, with 8 bases remaining between them. For the CDR3, the DNA is TGTGCCAGCAGCGCACAGGTGTACAATGAGCAGTTCTTC. It codes for CASSAQVYNEQFF.